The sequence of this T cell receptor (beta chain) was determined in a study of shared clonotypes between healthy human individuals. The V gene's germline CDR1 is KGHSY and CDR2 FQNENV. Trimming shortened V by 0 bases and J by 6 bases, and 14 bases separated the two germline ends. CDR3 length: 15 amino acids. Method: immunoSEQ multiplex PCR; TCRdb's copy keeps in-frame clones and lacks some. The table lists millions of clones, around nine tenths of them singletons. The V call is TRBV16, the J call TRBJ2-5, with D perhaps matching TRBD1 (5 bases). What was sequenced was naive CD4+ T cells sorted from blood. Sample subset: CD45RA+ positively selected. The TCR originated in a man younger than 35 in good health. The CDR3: CASSQSQGKGKTQYF. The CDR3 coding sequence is TGTGCCAGCAGCCAATCGCAGGGTAAAGGGAAGACCCAGTACTTC.